These 24 T cell receptor beta chains came from one sample sequenced in a study of OX40 agonist ivuxolimab in advanced cancers. The data were produced by immunoSEQ multiplex PCR, yet TCRdb's version contains in-frame clones alone and is incomplete. In the table there are more than 80,000 clones, 75% to 95% of which are singletons. This specimen consisted of CD4+ or CD8+ T cells sorted from blood, obtained in a trial of the OX40 agonist ivuxolimab. The receptors originated from an adult with an advanced solid tumor such as melanoma, head and neck, liver or kidney cancer.

The chain is built from TRBV2 and TRBJ2-5; a weak D match, TRBD1 (6 bases). The V gene's germline CDR1 is SNHLY and CDR2 FYNNEI. The CDR3 has 15 residues. Trimming left V 4 bases short and J 1 base short, with 13 bases between. The CDR3 loop is CASSVNRARQETQYF. The CDR3 DNA reads as TGTGCCAGCAGTGTTAACAGGGCTCGCCAAGAGACCCAGTACTTC.

V and J are TRBV21-1 and TRBJ2-7; the table calls TRBD2, which could not be checked here. TRBV21-1 is annotated as a pseudogene. The length of the CDR3 is 18 residues. Here the CDR3 DNA reads TGTGCCAGCAGCAAAGAGCGGGGGACTAGCGGGAGATACTACGAGCAGTACTTC. Its protein product is CASSKERGTSGRYYEQYF.

The chain combines TRBV10-2 with TRBJ2-3; tentative D call: TRBD2 (6 bases). The germline V and J ends were trimmed by 5 bases and 2 bases, with 11 bases remaining between them. Germline assignment: CDR1 WSHSY and CDR2 SAAADI. The CDR3 runs 14 residues. The CDR3 loop reads CASSTLATTDTQYF. The CDR3 DNA reads as TGCGCCAGCAGTACGCTAGCGACCACAGATACGCAGTATTTT.

This sequence joins TRBV19 and TRBJ2-2; 7 bases fit TRBD2. Trimming took 6 bases from V and 5 from J; bases not matched to a gene: 12. The CDR3 length is 16 residues. Germline V gene data show CDR1 as LNHDA and CDR2 as SQIVND (reference sequence). CDR3 amino acids: CASRASGATGTGELFF. The CDR3 DNA sequence: TGTGCCAGTAGGGCTAGCGGAGCCACGGGGACCGGGGAGCTGTTTTTT.

The chain joins TRBV28 to TRBJ1-5, with a weak D call TRBD1 (6 bases). The germline V gene encodes CDR1 MDHEN and CDR2 SYDVKM. The CDR3 has 15 amino acids. Trimming shortened V by 6 bases and J by 3 bases, and 15 bases separated the two germline ends. The CDR3 nucleotides read TGTGCCAGCAGCAGTACAGGACAGCTCAATCAGCCCCAGCATTTT. Translation gives CASSSTGQLNQPQHF. Using reference TRBV28 and TRBJ1-5 for the parts outside the CDR3, the full variable domain is DVKVTQSSRYLVKRTGEKVFLECVQDMDHENMFWYRQDPGLGLRLIYFSYDVKMKEKGDIPEGYSVSREKKERFSLILESASTNQTSMYLCASSSTGQLNQPQHFGDGTRLSIL.

The V and J genes are TRBV5-6 and TRBJ2-3; 9 bases map to TRBD1. Per germline, CDR1 SGHDT and CDR2 YYEEEE. This CDR3 is built from 16 residues. The V segment lost 0 bases and the J segment 3 bases; nucleotides outside the gene matches: 5. CDR3 sequence: CASSLAGTGSTDTQYF. The CDR3 DNA is TGTGCCAGCAGCTTGGCCGGGACAGGGTCAACAGATACGCAGTATTTT.

This chain links TRBV5-1 with TRBJ1-4; D may be TRBD1 (5 bases). There are 14 residues in the CDR3. V lost 0 bases and J lost 3, with 6 bases in between. Germline V gene sequence: CDR1 SGHRS, CDR2 YFSETQ. For the CDR3, the DNA is TGCGCCAGCAGCTTGGGACAGCCTAATGAAAAACTGTTTTTT. Translating it yields CASSLGQPNEKLFF.

This sequence joins TRBV16 and TRBJ1-1; D perhaps matches TRBD1 (5 bases). The CDR3 covers 14 residues. Germline V gene data show CDR1 as KGHSY and CDR2 as FQNENV. V lost 1 base and J lost 7, with 13 bases in between. Here the CDR3 DNA reads TGTGCCAGCAGCCAATATCGCACAGGATTTGAAGCTTTCTTT. Protein sequence: CASSQYRTGFEAFF.

This chain connects TRBV6-1 to TRBJ1-5, with D perhaps matching TRBD1 (5 bases). The CDR3 extends over 14 amino acids. Germline V gene data show CDR1 as MNHNS and CDR2 as SASEGT. Trimming removed 11 bases from V and 5 bases from J, with 19 bases in between. CDR3 in DNA: TGTGCCCCCGACCTCAAGGGGAGTCATCAGCCCCAGCATTTT. Translated, it gives CAPDLKGSHQPQHF.

V gene TRBV19 combines with J gene TRBJ2-1; tentative D call: TRBD1 (6 bases). V dropped 4 bases and J dropped 4 bases, with 8 bases sitting between them. Germline V lookup: CDR1 LNHDA, CDR2 SQIVND (reference sequence). The CDR3 totals 13 residues. The CDR3 loop reads CASSRDIYNEQFF. The CDR3 DNA reads as TGTGCCAGTAGTAGGGACATATACAATGAGCAGTTCTTC.

The chain joins TRBV21-1 to TRBJ1-2. TRBV21-1 is a pseudogene segment. The CDR3 has 14 amino acids. The DNA of the CDR3 is TGTGCCAGCACCCAGACAGGGAGGGACTATGGCTACACCTTC. Encoded protein: CASTQTGRDYGYTF.

The CDR3 here is CASSAKATALAKNIQYF. CDR3 bases: TGTGCCAGCAGCGCAAAAGCGACGGCTCTAGCCAAAAACATTCAGTACTTC. This chain connects TRBV21-1 to TRBJ2-4; the table's D gene call, TRBD2, was not cross checked with the DNA. TRBV21-1 is designated a pseudogene. The CDR3 runs to 17 residues.

The chain carries TRBV19 and TRBJ2-2; 12 bases are a match to TRBD2. V shed 5 bases, J shed 4 bases, and the junction held 5 bases outside the gene matches. Germline CDR1 is LNHDA and CDR2 is SQIVND (reference sequence). This CDR3 is built from 16 residues. The CDR3 loop reads CASSSGLAGITGELFF. The DNA of the CDR3 is TGTGCCAGTAGTTCCGGACTAGCGGGGATCACCGGGGAGCTGTTTTTT. The full variable domain, its missing parts supplied by reference TRBV19 and TRBJ2-2, is DGGITQSPKYLFRKEGQNVTLSCEQNLNHDAMYWYRQDPGQGLRLIYYSQIVNDFQKGDIAEGYSVSREKKESFPLTVTSAQKNPTAFYLCASSSGLAGITGELFFGEGSRLTVL.

This rearrangement joins TRBV28 to TRBJ2-3; D tentatively fits TRBD1 or TRBD2 (6 bases each). This CDR3 is 13 amino acids long. Germline V gene sequence: CDR1 MDHEN, CDR2 SYDVKM. The V end was cut by 4 bases, the J end by 5 bases, with 10 bases between. As DNA, the CDR3 is TGTGCCAGCAGTTCTGGGGGGCGAGATACGCAGTATTTT. Translated: CASSSGGRDTQYF.

The chain uses TRBV28 and TRBJ2-5; no reliable D call. Germline values: CDR1 MDHEN, CDR2 SYDVKM. The V end was cut by 8 bases, the J end by 4 bases, with 5 bases between. The CDR3 loop spans 10 amino acids. CDR3: CASGTETQYF. In DNA, the CDR3 is TGTGCCAGCGGCACAGAGACCCAGTACTTC. Complete variable domain (other parts from reference TRBV28 and TRBJ2-5): DVKVTQSSRYLVKRTGEKVFLECVQDMDHENMFWYRQDPGLGLRLIYFSYDVKMKEKGDIPEGYSVSREKKERFSLILESASTNQTSMYLCASGTETQYFGPGTRLLVL.

The gene calls are TRBV18 and TRBJ1-2; TRBD1 matches 12 bases. The germline V gene encodes CDR1 KGHSH and CDR2 LQKENI. This CDR3 region has 14 residues. Trimming removed 3 bases from V and 8 bases from J; junction bases left unmatched: 4. CDR3 sequence: CASSPGQGASGYTF. The CDR3 bases are TGTGCCAGCTCACCGGGACAGGGGGCGTCGGGCTACACCTTC. Full variable domain (missing parts from reference TRBV18 and TRBJ1-2): NAGVMQNPRHLVRRRGQEARLRCSPMKGHSHVYWYRQLPEEGLKFMVYLQKENIIDESGMPKERFSAEFPKEGPSILRIQQVVRGDSAAYFCASSPGQGASGYTFGSGTRLTVV.

In this sample, this clone turned up once. The J gene is TRBJ2-5, the V gene TRBV5-8, with D unclear. CDR1 and CDR2 (germline): SGHTS, YDEGEE. The CDR3 sequence is 12 residues long. Trimming took off 6 bases at V and 0 bases at J, with 6 bases between the two ends. The CDR3 DNA sequence: TGTGCCAGCATCCTGTACCAAGAGACCCAGTACTTC. As protein: CASILYQETQYF. The full variable domain, with the rest looked up from reference TRBV5-8 and TRBJ2-5, is EAGVTQSPTHLIKTRGQQATLRCSPISGHTSVYWYQQALGLGLQFLLWYDEGEERNRGNFPPRFSGRQFPNYSSELNVNALELEDSALYLCASILYQETQYFGPGTRLLVL.

This rearrangement joins TRBV7-2 to TRBJ2-2; no clear D. Germline lookup yields CDR1 SGHTA and CDR2 FQGNSA. This CDR3 has 15 amino acids. Deletions cut 2 bases from V and 0 bases from J, with 7 bases between. The CDR3 spells CASSLSQTNTGELFF. DNA for the CDR3: TGTGCCAGCAGCTTATCTCAGACGAACACCGGGGAGCTGTTTTTT.

Regarding this clone: This sample also contains other DNA sequences that code for the same CDR3. J is TRBJ2-1 and V is TRBV5-1; 11 bases match TRBD2. Trimming took 3 bases from V and 3 from J; bases not matched to a gene: 2. The CDR3 spans 15 residues. Germline V CDR1 and CDR2: SGHRS, YFSETQ. CDR3 in amino acids: CASSSGTSGYNEQFF. The CDR3 region has the DNA TGCGCCAGCAGCTCAGGGACTAGCGGCTACAATGAGCAGTTCTTC.

The chain combines TRBV30 with TRBJ2-5, with D hard to call. The germline gives CDR1 GTSNPN, CDR2 SVGIG (reference sequence). This CDR3 has 12 amino acids. Trimming cost V 2 bases and J 7 bases, with 11 bases left between them. CDR3 sequence (DNA): TGTGCCTGGAGTATGTCCGGTCGGACCCAGTACTTC. It encodes CAWSMSGRTQYF.

As to this clone: Distinct nucleotide sequences in the sample also encode this CDR3. This chain connects TRBV7-9 to TRBJ2-1, with D unclear. CDR3 length: 13 residues. Germline assignment: CDR1 SEHNR and CDR2 FQNEAQ (reference sequence). Trimming took off 1 base at V and 4 bases at J, with 5 bases between the two ends. The CDR3, as DNA: TGTGCCAGCAGCTTAGGCTCTTACAATGAGCAGTTCTTC. Protein: CASSLGSYNEQFF.

CDR3 DNA sequence: TGTGCCAGCAGCCAGGCCCCGGGACATGGTAATGAAAAACTGTTTTTT. As protein: CASSQAPGHGNEKLFF. The rearrangement uses TRBV28 and TRBJ1-4; D might be TRBD1 (6 bases). Trimming removed 6 bases from V and 4 bases from J, with 18 bases in between. This CDR3 is built from 16 residues. Germline loops: CDR1 MDHEN, CDR2 SYDVKM.

V usage is TRBV7-2 and J usage is TRBJ2-5, with D tentatively TRBD1 (5 bases). The length of the CDR3 is 14 residues. V gave up 5 bases and J gave up 4 bases, with 14 bases separating them. In germline, CDR1 is SGHTA, CDR2 FQGNSA. The CDR3 loop is CASSAAGSGETQYF. Here the CDR3 DNA reads TGTGCCAGCAGCGCGGCAGGGTCGGGAGAGACCCAGTACTTC.

Only one count was recorded for this clone. The CDR3 is CASSGAGVKTQYF. Here the CDR3 DNA reads TGCGCCAGCAGCGGGGCGGGAGTGAAGACCCAGTACTTC. This chain uses TRBV5-1 with TRBJ2-5; 7 bases map to TRBD2. Germline CDR1 reads SGHRS; CDR2 reads YFSETQ. Trimming took 4 bases from V and 6 from J; bases not matched to a gene: 6. The length of the CDR3 is 13 residues.